These T cell receptor beta chains were read from a single sample in a study of shared clonotypes between healthy human individuals. The repertoire was sequenced with immunoSEQ multiplex PCR; TCRdb's copy has only in-frame clones and lacks some. In the table there are 470,000 or so clones, over 70% of which are singletons. The sample was PBMCs. Every receptor here comes from a woman aged 40-49 years in good health. Some clones in this sample may be carry-over from other donors' samples. The CDR3 runs from the conserved cysteine through the conserved F or W. Fields, in order: D gene, V gene, J gene, clone size, CDR3 protein, CDR3 DNA. The D gene is left open where the match is weak. Where a row states a size, it is once, few, many or the class of an expanded clone; other rows omit it.

NA	TRBV18	TRBJ2-5	NA	CASSPSEETQYF	TGTGCCAGCTCACCATCGGAAGAGACCCAGTACTTC
NA	TRBV27	TRBJ2-3	NA	CASRRLRSADTQYF	TGTGCCAGCAGACGCCTGCGGTCCGCAGATACGCAGTATTTT
NA	TRBV11-2	TRBJ1-3	NA	CASSAHSTGDTIYF	TGTGCCAGCAGCGCACACAGCACGGGGGACACCATATATTTT
NA	TRBV7-8	TRBJ2-7	NA	CASSLTLRSYEQYF	TGTGCCAGCAGCTTAACCTTGCGTTCCTACGAGCAGTACTTC
NA	TRBV2	TRBJ2-5	NA	CASSESGTQYF	TGTGCCAGCAGTGAATCCGGGACCCAGTACTTC
TRBD1	TRBV5-4	TRBJ1-2	once	CASRKDRSTSNYGYTF	TGTGCCAGCAGGAAGGACAGGTCCACATCCAACTATGGCTACACCTTC
TRBD2	TRBV7-2	TRBJ2-1	many	CASSLVVTSGVEQFF	TGTGCCAGCAGCTTAGTAGTGACTAGCGGCGTTGAGCAGTTCTTC
NA	TRBV4-2	TRBJ1-2	NA	CASSQVGGRENYGYTF	TGTGCCAGCAGCCAAGTCGGGGGGCGCGAGAACTATGGCTACACCTTC
NA	TRBV7-9	TRBJ2-3	NA	CASAYNPSTGTDTQYF	TGTGCCAGCGCCTACAACCCTAGTACCGGCACAGATACGCAGTATTTT
TRBD2	TRBV18	TRBJ2-7	NA	CASSPTSGSYEQYF	TGTGCCAGCTCGCCGACTAGCGGGAGTTACGAGCAGTACTTC
NA	TRBV29-1	TRBJ2-1	NA	CSVGSYNEQFF	TGCAGCGTTGGCAGCTACAATGAGCAGTTCTTC
NA	TRBV27	TRBJ1-2	many	CASSFGGASYGYTF	TGTGCCAGCAGTTTCGGGGGCGCCAGCTATGGCTACACCTTC
NA	TRBV11-3	TRBJ2-2	NA	CASSPRPLLEGNTGELFF	TGTGCCAGCAGCCCTAGGCCACTGTTAGAGGGAAACACCGGGGAGCTGTTTTTT
NA	TRBV6-1	TRBJ1-1	NA	CASNKAGPERTEAFF	TGTGCCAGCAACAAGGCGGGGCCCGAGAGGACTGAAGCTTTCTTT
NA	TRBV6-5	TRBJ2-7	NA	CASSPQGYEQYF	TGTGCCAGCAGCCCCCAGGGTTACGAGCAGTACTTC
TRBD1	TRBV5-4	TRBJ2-1	NA	CASSHTGGSEQFF	TGTGCCAGCAGCCATACAGGGGGCAGTGAGCAGTTCTTC
NA	TRBV6-5	TRBJ2-7	NA	CASSYSGKNEQYF	TGTGCCAGCAGTTACTCGGGCAAGAATGAGCAGTACTTC
NA	TRBV4-3	TRBJ1-2	many	CASSPNRAASNYGYTF	TGCGCCAGCAGCCCGAATAGGGCAGCCTCTAACTATGGCTACACCTTC
TRBD1	TRBV7-9	TRBJ2-1	NA	CASSSDRGPNNEQFF	TGTGCCAGCAGCTCCGACAGGGGGCCCAACAATGAGCAGTTCTTC
NA	TRBV4-1	TRBJ1-2	many	CASSQQKEGYGYTF	TGCGCCAGCAGCCAACAGAAGGAAGGCTATGGCTACACCTTC
TRBD2	TRBV28	TRBJ2-7	NA	CASTSLGRGSTRSGTSQYF	TGTGCCAGCACCTCTCTTGGCCGTGGCTCTACGAGGAGCGGGACTTCGCAGTACTTC
NA	TRBV7-9	TRBJ1-5	few	CASAAWPSNQPQHF	TGTGCCAGTGCAGCGTGGCCGAGCAATCAGCCCCAGCATTTT
NA	TRBV28	TRBJ2-7	NA	CASSSSDEQYF	TGTGCCAGCAGCTCCAGTGACGAGCAGTACTTC
TRBD1	TRBV4-3	TRBJ2-2	NA	CASLGQGNTGELFF	TGCGCCAGCTTAGGACAGGGGAACACCGGGGAGCTGTTTTTT
TRBD1	TRBV15	TRBJ1-1	NA	CATSKGAWTEAFF	TGTGCCACCAGCAAGGGGGCCTGGACTGAAGCCTTCTTT
NA	TRBV29-1	TRBJ1-2	NA	CSPSRDGYTF	TGCAGCCCGTCGAGGGATGGCTACACCTTC
NA	TRBV7-9	TRBJ1-3	once	CASSLGQGLSGNTIYF	TGTGCCAGCAGCTTAGGGCAGGGCCTCTCTGGAAACACCATATATTTT
TRBD2	TRBV18	TRBJ2-1	NA	CASSPGLAGGYEQFF	TGTGCCAGCTCACCAGGACTAGCGGGAGGCTATGAGCAGTTCTTC
NA	TRBV9	TRBJ2-5	NA	CASSVADQETQYF	TGTGCCAGCAGCGTAGCGGACCAAGAGACCCAGTACTTC
NA	TRBV28	TRBJ1-2	NA	CASSSSQGNYGYTF	TGTGCCAGCAGTTCATCTCAGGGGAACTATGGCTACACCTTC
NA	TRBV20-1	TRBJ1-1	NA	CSVRGAGQAFF	TGCAGTGTTAGGGGGGCAGGCCAAGCTTTCTTT
TRBD2	TRBV5-1	TRBJ2-3	NA	CASSLGGTRGTDTQYF	TGCGCCAGCAGCTTGGGCGGGACTAGGGGCACAGATACGCAGTATTTT
NA	TRBV7-3	TRBJ2-7	NA	CASSSRDGAYEQYF	TGTGCCAGCAGCTCCCGGGACGGGGCCTACGAGCAGTACTTC
TRBD1	TRBV28	TRBJ2-3	once	CASSSTGGKGDTQYF	TGTGCCAGCAGTTCCACAGGGGGCAAGGGCGATACGCAGTATTTT
NA	TRBV30	TRBJ2-7	NA	CAWSVGVKDYEQYF	TGTGCCTGGAGTGTCGGGGTGAAGGACTACGAGCAGTACTTC
NA	TRBV30	TRBJ1-2	once	CAWSVRVGNGYTF	TGTGCCTGGAGTGTGCGGGTAGGGAATGGCTACACCTTC
NA	TRBV23-1	TRBJ2-7	NA	CASSHRPFKGPYEQYF	TGCGCCAGCAGTCATCGGCCTTTTAAGGGCCCCTACGAGCAGTACTTC
NA	TRBV6-5	TRBJ1-3	NA	CASSYSSRNTIYF	TGTGCCAGCAGTTACTCATCACGAAACACCATATATTTT
TRBD2	TRBV11-2	TRBJ2-1	NA	CASSRRVAGGGNEQFF	TGTGCCAGCAGCCGACGAGTGGCGGGAGGTGGAAATGAGCAGTTCTTC
TRBD2	TRBV11-2	TRBJ2-1	NA	CASSLGLAGYNEQFF	TGTGCCAGCAGCCTGGGACTAGCGGGATACAATGAGCAGTTCTTC
NA	TRBV5-8	TRBJ1-5	many	CASSLDRMLYSNQPQHF	TGTGCCAGCAGCTTGGACAGGATGCTATATAGCAATCAGCCCCAGCATTTT
TRBD2	TRBV9	TRBJ2-1	NA	CASSATSGRGGNEQFF	TGTGCCAGCAGCGCAACTAGCGGGAGGGGTGGCAATGAGCAGTTCTTC
NA	TRBV9	TRBJ2-7	NA	CASSVAAGRAYEQYF	TGTGCCAGCAGCGTAGCGGCGGGAAGGGCCTACGAGCAGTACTTC
TRBD2	TRBV19	TRBJ2-7	NA	CASSHASGSGSEQYF	TGTGCCAGTAGTCATGCGAGCGGGAGTGGTAGCGAGCAGTACTTC
TRBD1	TRBV5-3	TRBJ1-2	NA	CASSLVTGTGDGYTF	TGTGCCAGCAGCTTGGTGACAGGGACAGGGGATGGCTACACCTTC
NA	TRBV7-9	TRBJ2-3	NA	CASSLTVRDTQYF	TGTGCCAGCAGCTTAACGGTACGGGATACGCAGTATTTT
NA	TRBV27	TRBJ2-7	NA	CASSLLASHEQYF	TGTGCCAGCAGTTTATTGGCTTCCCACGAGCAGTACTTC
NA	TRBV4-1	TRBJ2-1	few	CASSQGYYGEQFF	TGCGCCAGCAGCCAAGGATATTACGGAGAGCAGTTCTTC
TRBD1	TRBV27	TRBJ1-1	NA	CASSLARTGRAFF	TGTGCCAGCAGTTTAGCAAGGACAGGGCGCGCTTTCTTT
TRBD1	TRBV6-5	TRBJ2-7	many	CASSYGQDSYEQYF	TGTGCCAGCAGTTACGGACAGGACTCCTACGAGCAGTACTTC
NA	TRBV7-9	TRBJ1-4	few	CASSLKGQPNEKLFF	TGTGCCAGCAGCTTAAAGGGTCAGCCCAATGAAAAACTGTTTTTT
TRBD1	TRBV5-1	TRBJ2-2	NA	CASRTTGVSAGELFF	TGCGCCAGTCGGACGACAGGGGTTTCGGCCGGGGAGCTGTTTTTT
NA	TRBV5-1	TRBJ2-7	NA	CASTKDGNSYEQYF	TGCGCCAGCACTAAAGACGGAAACTCCTACGAGCAGTACTTC
NA	TRBV21-1	TRBJ1-1	NA	CASSDRGKEGAFF	TGTGCCAGCTCGGACAGGGGGAAGGAGGGAGCTTTCTTT
NA	TRBV28	TRBJ1-1	NA	CASSLRQVGAEAFF	TGTGCCAGCAGTTTACGGCAGGTGGGAGCTGAAGCTTTCTTT
NA	TRBV15	TRBJ2-7	NA	CATSNGNEQYF	TGTGCCACCAGCAATGGTAACGAGCAGTACTTC
TRBD1	TRBV27	TRBJ1-5	once	CASSLSDRGLNQPQHF	TGTGCCAGCAGTTTAAGTGACAGGGGCCTCAATCAGCCCCAGCATTTT
TRBD1	TRBV7-2	TRBJ1-2	NA	CASSSGGYGYTF	TGTGCCAGCAGCTCAGGGGGCTATGGCTACACCTTC
TRBD1	TRBV19	TRBJ1-4	NA	CASSPGTGVEKLFF	TGTGCCAGTAGTCCCGGGACAGGGGTTGAAAAACTGTTTTTT